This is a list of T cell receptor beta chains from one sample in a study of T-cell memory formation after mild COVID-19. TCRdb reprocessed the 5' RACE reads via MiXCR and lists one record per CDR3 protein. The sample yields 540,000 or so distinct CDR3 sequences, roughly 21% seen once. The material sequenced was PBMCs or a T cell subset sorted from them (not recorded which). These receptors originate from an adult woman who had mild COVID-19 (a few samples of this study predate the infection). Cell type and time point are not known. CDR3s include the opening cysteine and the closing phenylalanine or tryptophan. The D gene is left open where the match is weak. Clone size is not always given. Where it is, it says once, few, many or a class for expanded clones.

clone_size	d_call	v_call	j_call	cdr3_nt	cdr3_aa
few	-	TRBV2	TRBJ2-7	TGTGCCAGCAGTTTTTTTCAGGGGGGGTCCTACGAGCAGTACTTC	CASSFFQGGSYEQYF
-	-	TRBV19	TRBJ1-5	TGTGCCAGTGACACCTCTGACAGTCTGGTACACCAGCCCCAGCATTTT	CASDTSDSLVHQPQHF
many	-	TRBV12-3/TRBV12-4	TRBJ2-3	TGTGCCAGCAGTTTAAGGTCACTCGGGGTCTCCACCACAGATACGCAGTATTTT	CASSLRSLGVSTTDTQYF
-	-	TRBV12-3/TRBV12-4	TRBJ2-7	TGTGCCAGCAGTTCTCCCTTATACTACGAGCAGTACTTC	CASSSPLYYEQYF
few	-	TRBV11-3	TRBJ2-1	TGTGCCAGCAGCCCGAGACATGACGGACGCCTCTACAATGAGCAGTTCTTC	CASSPRHDGRLYNEQFF
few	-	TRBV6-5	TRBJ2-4	TGTGCCAGCAGTACCCAGACACACGGTCCTTTGGACATTCAGTACTTC	CASSTQTHGPLDIQYF
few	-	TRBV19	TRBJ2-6	TGTGCCAGTAGTATAGACGGATACCGAACCTCTGGGGCCAACGTCCTGACTTTC	CASSIDGYRTSGANVLTF
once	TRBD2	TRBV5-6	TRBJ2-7	TGTGCCAGCAGCTTGTCGGGGCTAGCGGGAGCCGAGCAGTACTTC	CASSLSGLAGAEQYF
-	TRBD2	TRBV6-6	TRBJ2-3	TGTGCCAGCAGACAGGGACTAGCGGGAAGAGATACGCAGTATTTT	CASRQGLAGRDTQYF
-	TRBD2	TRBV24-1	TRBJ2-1	TGTGCCACCAGTGACCCTACTAGCGGGAGGGGGAATGAGCAGTTCTTC	CATSDPTSGRGNEQFF
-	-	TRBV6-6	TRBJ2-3	TGTGCCAGCAGAACCCAGGGAGCTAGCACAGATACGCAGTATTTT	CASRTQGASTDTQYF
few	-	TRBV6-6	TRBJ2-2	TGTGCCAGCAGTTCATACCCAAGACTAACTGCGAACACCGGGGAGCTGTTTTTT	CASSSYPRLTANTGELFF
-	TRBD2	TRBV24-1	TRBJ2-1	TGTGCCACCAGTCCCACTAGCGGGAGAGTGAATGAGCAGTTCTTC	CATSPTSGRVNEQFF
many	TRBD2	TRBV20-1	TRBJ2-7	TGCAGTGCTAGGGAGACTAGCGACTACGAGCAGTACTTC	CSARETSDYEQYF
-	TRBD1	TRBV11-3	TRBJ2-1	TGTGCCAGCAGCCCTCAGGGGGGACAGGGTGTCGATGAGCAGTTCTTC	CASSPQGGQGVDEQFF
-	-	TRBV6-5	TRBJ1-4	TGTGCCAGCAGGGAATTACAGGGATGGGAAAAACTGTTTTTT	CASRELQGWEKLFF
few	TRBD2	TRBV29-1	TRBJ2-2	TGCAGCGTTATTTTGGCGGGAGTGAGCACCGGGGAGCTGTTTTTT	CSVILAGVSTGELFF
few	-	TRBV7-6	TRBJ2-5	TGTGCCAGCAGCCCCTATGACGGGGCGAAGGAGACCCAGTACTTC	CASSPYDGAKETQYF
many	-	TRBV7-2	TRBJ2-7	TGTGCCAGCAGCCCGATCACAGGATCCTACGAGCAGTACTTC	CASSPITGSYEQYF
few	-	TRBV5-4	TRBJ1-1	TGTGCCAGCAGCTTATCCCAGGGGTTGGGTGACACTGAAGCTTTCTTT	CASSLSQGLGDTEAFF
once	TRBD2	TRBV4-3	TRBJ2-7	TGCGCCAGCAGCCAAGGACGAGCGGGAGCGTACGAGCAGTACTTC	CASSQGRAGAYEQYF
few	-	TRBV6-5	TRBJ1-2	TGTGCCAGCATGAGGGACTCTGCGGCTAACTATGGCTACACCTTC	CASMRDSAANYGYTF
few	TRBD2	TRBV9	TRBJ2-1	TGTGCCAGCAGCGTCCTGGCGGGAGGGATAGGGCACAATGAGCAGTTCTTC	CASSVLAGGIGHNEQFF
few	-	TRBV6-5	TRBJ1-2	TGTGCCAGCAGTTACTCTGGACCCATGTATGGCTACACCTTC	CASSYSGPMYGYTF
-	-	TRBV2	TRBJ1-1	TGTGCCAGCCGGGGAGGAGGCACTGAAGCTTTCTTT	CASRGGGTEAFF
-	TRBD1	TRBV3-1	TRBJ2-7	TGTGCCAGCAGCCAAGAGACAGGGGGTCCCTACGAGCAGTACTTC	CASSQETGGPYEQYF
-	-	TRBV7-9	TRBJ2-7	TGTGCCAGCAGCTCGGACCCCCGTTTGAGGGAGCAGTACTTC	CASSSDPRLREQYF
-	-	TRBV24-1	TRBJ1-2	TGTGCCACCAGCACGGGACACCCTTCCTATGGCTACACCTTC	CATSTGHPSYGYTF
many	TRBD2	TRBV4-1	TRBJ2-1	TGCGCCAGCAGCCCGAGGACTAGCGCCAATACCTACAATGAGCAGTTCTTC	CASSPRTSANTYNEQFF
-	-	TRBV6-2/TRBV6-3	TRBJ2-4	TGTGCCAGCAGCCCTACTAGAGCCAAAAACATTCAGTACTTC	CASSPTRAKNIQYF
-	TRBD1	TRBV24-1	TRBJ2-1	TGTGCCACCAGTGATGAGACAGGGTACAATGAGCAGTTCTTC	CATSDETGYNEQFF